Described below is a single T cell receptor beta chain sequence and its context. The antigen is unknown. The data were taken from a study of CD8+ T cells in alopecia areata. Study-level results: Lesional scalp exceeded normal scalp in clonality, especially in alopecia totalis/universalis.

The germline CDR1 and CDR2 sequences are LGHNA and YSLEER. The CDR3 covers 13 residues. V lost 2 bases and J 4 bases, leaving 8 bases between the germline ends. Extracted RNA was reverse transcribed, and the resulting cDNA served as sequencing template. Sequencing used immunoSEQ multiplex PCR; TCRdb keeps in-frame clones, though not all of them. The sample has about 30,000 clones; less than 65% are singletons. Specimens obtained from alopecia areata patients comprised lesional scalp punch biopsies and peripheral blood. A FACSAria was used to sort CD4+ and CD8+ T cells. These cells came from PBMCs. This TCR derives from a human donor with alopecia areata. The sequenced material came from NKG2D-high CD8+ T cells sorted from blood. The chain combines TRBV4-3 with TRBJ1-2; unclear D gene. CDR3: CASSQFVGYGYTF. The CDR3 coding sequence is TGCGCCAGCAGCCAATTTGTCGGCTATGGCTACACCTTC.